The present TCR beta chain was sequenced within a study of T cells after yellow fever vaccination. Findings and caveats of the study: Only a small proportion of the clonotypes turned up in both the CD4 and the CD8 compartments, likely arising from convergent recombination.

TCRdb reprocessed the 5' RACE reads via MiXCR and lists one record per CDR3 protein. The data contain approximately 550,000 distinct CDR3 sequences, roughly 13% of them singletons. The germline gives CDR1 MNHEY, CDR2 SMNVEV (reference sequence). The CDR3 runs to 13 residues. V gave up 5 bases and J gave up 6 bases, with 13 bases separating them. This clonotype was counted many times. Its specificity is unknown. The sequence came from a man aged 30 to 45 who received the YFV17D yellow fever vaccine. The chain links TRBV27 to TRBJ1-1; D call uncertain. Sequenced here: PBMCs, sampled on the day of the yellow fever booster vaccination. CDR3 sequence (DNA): TGTGCCAGCAGTCTCGAGGGTTTCTCTGAAGCTTTCTTT. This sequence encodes CASSLEGFSEAFF.